These 10 T cell receptor beta chains were all obtained from the same sample, sequenced in a study of beta chain features in type 1 diabetes. Notes on the study in general: All four CD4+ subsets of Type 1 diabetes patients contained TCRB CDR3s that were moderately but significantly shorter.

Expressed TCRB transcripts were sequenced because the entire RNA isolate underwent reverse transcription. Repertoires were generated with immunoSEQ multiplex PCR, while TCRdb's copy carries only in-frame clones and drops some. The sample comprises about 340,000 clones, roughly 14% of which are singletons, and around 0.016% rests with the top ten. These receptors' antigens are unknown. The sample taken for sequencing was naive CD4+ T cells from blood. The receptor set was obtained from a woman between 18 and 30 years old with type 1 diabetes.

This chain uses TRBV30 with TRBJ1-1, with D uncertain. V was clipped by 5 bases and J by 7 bases, with 14 bases between them. CDR1 and CDR2 from the germline V gene are GTSNPN and SVGIG (reference sequence). The CDR3 is made up of 12 amino acids. The CDR3 sequence is CAWGGRMFEAFF. Written as DNA, the CDR3 is TGTGCCTGGGGTGGGAGGATGTTTGAAGCTTTCTTT.

This clone was observed a few times. This chain joins TRBV11-2 and TRBJ2-1; the D gene is possibly TRBD2 (5 bases). Germline CDR1 is SGHAT and CDR2 is FQNNGV. Trimming removed 1 base at V and 5 bases at J, with 12 bases between. This CDR3 is built from 15 residues. The CDR3 coding sequence is TGTGCCAGCAGCTTAGCGTACAGCGGTAACAATGAGCAGTTCTTC. Translated: CASSLAYSGNNEQFF.

The rearrangement links TRBV7-9 to TRBJ2-1; 12 bases align to TRBD1. Germline assignment: CDR1 SEHNR and CDR2 FQNEAQ (reference sequence). CDR3 length: 17 residues. V shed 2 bases and J 9 bases; nucleotides not matched to a gene: 11. Here the CDR3 reads CASSLYGGQGAHFEQFF. In DNA, the CDR3 is TGTGCCAGCAGCTTATATGGGGGACAGGGGGCGCACTTTGAGCAGTTCTTC.

The chain has TRBV7-2 and TRBJ2-7; 7 bases line up with TRBD2. The germline V gene has CDR1 SGHTA and CDR2 FQGNSA. The CDR3 is 15 amino acids. V lost 1 base, J lost 6 bases, and 9 bases stayed unmatched. The DNA for the CDR3 is TGTGCCAGCAGCTTAGATGCGGCGGGAGCCCGCGAGCAGTACGTC. Translation: CASSLDAAGAREQYV.

This chain uses TRBV27 with TRBJ2-7; TRBD2 matches at 11 bases. V was pared by 6 bases and J by 1 base, with 5 bases of the junction left unmatched. Germline assignment: CDR1 MNHEY and CDR2 SMNVEV (reference sequence). There are 15 residues in the CDR3. CDR3 nucleotide sequence: TGTGCCAGCAGATCCGGGACTAGCGGATCCTACGAGCAGTACGTC. Amino acid sequence: CASRSGTSGSYEQYV.

This clone was counted only a few times. V is TRBV6-5 and J is TRBJ2-5, with a possible D match to TRBD1 (6 bases). The CDR3 covers 15 residues. Germline CDR1 reads MNHEY; CDR2 reads SVGAGI. The V end lost 0 bases, the J end lost 1 base, and 9 bases lay between the germline ends. This CDR3 is CASSYSDSLQETQYF. The CDR3 nucleotides read TGTGCCAGCAGTTACTCGGACAGCCTCCAAGAGACCCAGTACTTC.

This clone was observed a few times. The chain uses TRBV7-3 and TRBJ2-7; weak D call: TRBD2 (5 bases). V gave up 2 bases and J gave up 4 bases, with 15 bases separating them. The CDR3 runs to 15 residues. CDR1 is SGHTA and CDR2 is FQGTGA in the germline V gene. DNA of the CDR3: TGTGCCAGCAGCTTAGCGGGTACGAGCTCATACGAGCAGTACTTC. The encoded protein is CASSLAGTSSYEQYF.

Only a few counts were recorded for this clone. The chain couples TRBV5-1 to TRBJ2-7; D is undetermined. This CDR3 spans 13 amino acids. CDR1 SGHRS and CDR2 YFSETQ come from the germline V gene. Trimming left V 0 bases short and J 1 base short, with 5 bases between. This CDR3 is CASSLEQSYEQYF. The CDR3 DNA follows: TGCGCCAGCAGCTTGGAGCAATCCTACGAGCAGTACTTC.

The chain joins TRBV20-1 to TRBJ2-3, with D maybe TRBD2 (6 bases). Trimming cost V 6 bases and J 5 bases, with 9 bases left between them. The CDR3 extends over 11 amino acids. Germline CDR1 and CDR2: DFQATT and SNEGSKA (reference sequence). DNA for the CDR3: TGCAGTGCCCCGGGACTAGATACGCAGTATTTT. Its translation is CSAPGLDTQYF.

This clone was seen a handful of times. The chain links TRBV5-1 to TRBJ2-5; 7 bases agree with TRBD1. Germline V CDR1 and CDR2: SGHRS, YFSETQ. The CDR3 extends over 15 amino acids. Trimming cost V 3 bases and J 5 bases; bases outside gene matches: 10. DNA of the CDR3: TGCGCCAGCAGCTCCCGACAGGGCGTCGGGGAGACCCAGTACTTC. As protein: CASSSRQGVGETQYF.